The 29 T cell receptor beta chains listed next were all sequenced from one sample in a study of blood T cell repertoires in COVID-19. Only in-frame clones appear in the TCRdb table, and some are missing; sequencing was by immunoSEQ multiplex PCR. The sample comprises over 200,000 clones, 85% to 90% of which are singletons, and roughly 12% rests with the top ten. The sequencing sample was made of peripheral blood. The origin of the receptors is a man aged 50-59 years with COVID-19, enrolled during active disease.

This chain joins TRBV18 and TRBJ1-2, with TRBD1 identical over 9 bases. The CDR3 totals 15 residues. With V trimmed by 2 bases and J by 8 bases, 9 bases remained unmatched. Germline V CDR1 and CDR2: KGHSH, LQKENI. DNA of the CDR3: TGTGCCAGCTCACCATACACAGGGGGCGATTTGGGCTACACCTTC. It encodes CASSPYTGGDLGYTF.

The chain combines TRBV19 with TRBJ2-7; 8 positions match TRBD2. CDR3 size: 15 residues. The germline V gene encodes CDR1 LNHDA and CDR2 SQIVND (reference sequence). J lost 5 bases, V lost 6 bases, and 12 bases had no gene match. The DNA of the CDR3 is TGTGCCAGTAGACCCCCCCAAGCGGGAGTCCACGAGCAGTACTTC. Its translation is CASRPPQAGVHEQYF.

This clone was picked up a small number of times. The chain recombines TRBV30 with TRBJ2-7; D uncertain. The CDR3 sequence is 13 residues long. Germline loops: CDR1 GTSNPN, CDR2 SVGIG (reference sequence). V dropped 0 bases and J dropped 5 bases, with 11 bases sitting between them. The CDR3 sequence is CAWSVSSVDEQYF. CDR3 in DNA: TGTGCCTGGAGTGTTTCGTCCGTCGACGAGCAGTACTTC.

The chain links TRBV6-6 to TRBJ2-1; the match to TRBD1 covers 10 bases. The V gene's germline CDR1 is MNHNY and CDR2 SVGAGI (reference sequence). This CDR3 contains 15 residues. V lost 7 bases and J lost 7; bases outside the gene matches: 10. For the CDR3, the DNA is TGTGCCAGCACTCCCCGGGACAGGGGATCGAATGAGCAGTTCTTC. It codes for CASTPRDRGSNEQFF.

The chain's CDR3 is CASSATGPEHTIYF. The CDR3 DNA sequence: TGTGCCAGCAGCGCCACAGGGCCTGAACACACCATATATTTT. The chain employs TRBV3-1 (or the pseudogene TRBV3-2) and TRBJ1-3; weak D call: TRBD1 (6 bases). CDR3 length: 14 residues. V was shortened by 5 bases and J by 8 bases, with 16 bases between the two germline ends. Per germline, CDR1 LGHDT and CDR2 YNNKEL (reference sequence).

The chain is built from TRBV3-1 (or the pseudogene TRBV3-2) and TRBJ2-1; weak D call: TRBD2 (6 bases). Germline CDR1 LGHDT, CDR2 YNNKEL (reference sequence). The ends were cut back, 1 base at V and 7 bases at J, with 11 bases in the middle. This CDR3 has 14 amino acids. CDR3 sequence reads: CASSQGPLANEQFF. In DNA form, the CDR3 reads TGTGCCAGCAGCCAAGGCCCCCTAGCGAATGAGCAGTTCTTC.

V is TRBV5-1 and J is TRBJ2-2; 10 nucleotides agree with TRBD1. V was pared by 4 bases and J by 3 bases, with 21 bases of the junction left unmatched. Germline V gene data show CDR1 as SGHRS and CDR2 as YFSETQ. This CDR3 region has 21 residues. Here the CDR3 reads CASSVPDPQGWTGGHTGELFF. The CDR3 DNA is TGCGCCAGCAGCGTCCCTGACCCACAGGGCTGGACAGGGGGACACACCGGGGAGCTGTTTTTT.

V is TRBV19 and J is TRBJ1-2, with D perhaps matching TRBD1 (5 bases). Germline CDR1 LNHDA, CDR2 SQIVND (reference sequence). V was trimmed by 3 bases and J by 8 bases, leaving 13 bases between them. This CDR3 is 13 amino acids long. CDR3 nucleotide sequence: TGTGCCAGTAGTATCTCCAGGGTTGACGGCTACACCTTC. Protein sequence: CASSISRVDGYTF. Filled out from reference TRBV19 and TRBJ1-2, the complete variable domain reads DGGITQSPKYLFRKEGQNVTLSCEQNLNHDAMYWYRQDPGQGLRLIYYSQIVNDFQKGDIAEGYSVSREKKESFPLTVTSAQKNPTAFYLCASSISRVDGYTFGSGTRLTVV.

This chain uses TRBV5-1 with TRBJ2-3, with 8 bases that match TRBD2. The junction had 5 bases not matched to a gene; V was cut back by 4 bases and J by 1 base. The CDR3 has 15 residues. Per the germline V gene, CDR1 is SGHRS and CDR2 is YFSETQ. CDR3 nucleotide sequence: TGCGCCAGCAGCCAAAGCGGGGGAGGCACAGATACGCAGTATTTT. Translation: CASSQSGGGTDTQYF. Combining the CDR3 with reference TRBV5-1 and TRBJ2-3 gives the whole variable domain KAGVTQTPRYLIKTRGQQVTLSCSPISGHRSVSWYQQTPGQGLQFLFEYFSETQRNKGNFPGRFSGRQFSNSRSEMNVSTLELGDSALYLCASSQSGGGTDTQYFGPGTRLTVL.

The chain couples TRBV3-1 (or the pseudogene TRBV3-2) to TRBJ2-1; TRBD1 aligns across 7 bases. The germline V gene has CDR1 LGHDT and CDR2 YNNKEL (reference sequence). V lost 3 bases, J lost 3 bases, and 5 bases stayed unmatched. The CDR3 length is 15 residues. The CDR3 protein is CASSHTGDFYNEQFF. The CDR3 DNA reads TGTGCCAGCAGCCATACAGGGGATTTCTACAATGAGCAGTTCTTC.

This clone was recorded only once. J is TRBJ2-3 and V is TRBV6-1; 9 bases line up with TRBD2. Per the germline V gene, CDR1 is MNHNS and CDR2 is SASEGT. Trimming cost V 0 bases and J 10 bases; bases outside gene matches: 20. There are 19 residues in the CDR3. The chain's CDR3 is CASSEAASLAGPSGGSQYF. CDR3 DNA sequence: TGTGCCAGCAGTGAAGCCGCGAGCCTAGCGGGACCCAGCGGCGGGTCGCAGTATTTT.

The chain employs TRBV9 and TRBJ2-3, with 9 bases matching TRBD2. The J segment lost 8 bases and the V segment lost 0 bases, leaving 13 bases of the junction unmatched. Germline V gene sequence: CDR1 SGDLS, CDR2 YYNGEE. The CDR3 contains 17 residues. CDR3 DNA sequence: TGTGCCAGCAGCGTAGGGGCGCTTGCGGGGGGGCTTATTACGCAGTATTTT. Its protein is CASSVGALAGGLITQYF.

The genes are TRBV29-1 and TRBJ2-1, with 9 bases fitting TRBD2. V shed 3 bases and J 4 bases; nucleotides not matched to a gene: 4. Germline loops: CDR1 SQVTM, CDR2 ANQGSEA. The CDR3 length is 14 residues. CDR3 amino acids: CSVEGGRVYNEQFF. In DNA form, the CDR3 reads TGCAGCGTTGAGGGCGGGAGGGTGTACAATGAGCAGTTCTTC.

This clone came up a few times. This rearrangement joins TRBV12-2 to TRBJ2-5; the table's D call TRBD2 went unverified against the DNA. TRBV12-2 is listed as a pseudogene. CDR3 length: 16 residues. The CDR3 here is CASRLEGRTTQETQYF. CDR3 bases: TGTGCAAGTCGCTTAGAGGGTAGGACTACCCAAGAGACCCAGTACTTC.

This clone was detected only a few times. The CDR3 is CASSLVQGISPLHF. CDR3 sequence (DNA): TGTGCCAGCAGCTTAGTACAGGGGATCTCACCCCTCCACTTT. The chain recombines TRBV7-3 with TRBJ1-6; 7 bases agree with TRBD1. V was clipped by 2 bases and J by 10 bases; unmatched bases: 5. Germline V gene sequence: CDR1 SGHTA, CDR2 FQGTGA. CDR3 length: 14 residues.

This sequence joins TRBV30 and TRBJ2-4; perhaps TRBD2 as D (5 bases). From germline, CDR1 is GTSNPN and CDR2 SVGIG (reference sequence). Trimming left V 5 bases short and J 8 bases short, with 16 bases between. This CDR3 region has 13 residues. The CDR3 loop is CAWRPDGVDIQYF. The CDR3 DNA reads TGTGCCTGGCGGCCCGACGGGGTGGACATTCAGTACTTC.

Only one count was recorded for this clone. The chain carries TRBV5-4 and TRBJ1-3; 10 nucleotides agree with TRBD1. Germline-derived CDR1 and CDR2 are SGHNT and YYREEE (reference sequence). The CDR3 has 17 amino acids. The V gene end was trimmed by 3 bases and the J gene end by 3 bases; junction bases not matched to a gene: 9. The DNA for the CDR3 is TGTGCCAGCAGCTGGACAGGGGGTGGCCCTAGTGGAAACACCATATATTTT. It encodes CASSWTGGGPSGNTIYF. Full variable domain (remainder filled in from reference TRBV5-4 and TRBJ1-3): ETGVTQSPTHLIKTRGQQVTLRCSSQSGHNTVSWYQQALGQGPQFIFQYYREEENGRGNFPPRFSGLQFPNYSSELNVNALELDDSALYLCASSWTGGGPSGNTIYFGEGSWLTVV.

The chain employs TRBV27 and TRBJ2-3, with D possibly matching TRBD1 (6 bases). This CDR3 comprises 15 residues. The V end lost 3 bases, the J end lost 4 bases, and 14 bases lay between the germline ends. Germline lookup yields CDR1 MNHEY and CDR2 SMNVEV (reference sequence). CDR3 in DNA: TGTGCCAGCAGTTTCGTCGCAGGGGCGGCAGATACGCAGTATTTT. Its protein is CASSFVAGAADTQYF.

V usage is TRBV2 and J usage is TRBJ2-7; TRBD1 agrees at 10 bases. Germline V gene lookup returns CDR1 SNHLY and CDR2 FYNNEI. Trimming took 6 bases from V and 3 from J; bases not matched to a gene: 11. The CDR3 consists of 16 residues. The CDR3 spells CASRAVTGGRIYEQYF. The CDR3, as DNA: TGTGCCAGCAGGGCCGTGACAGGGGGCCGAATCTACGAGCAGTACTTC.

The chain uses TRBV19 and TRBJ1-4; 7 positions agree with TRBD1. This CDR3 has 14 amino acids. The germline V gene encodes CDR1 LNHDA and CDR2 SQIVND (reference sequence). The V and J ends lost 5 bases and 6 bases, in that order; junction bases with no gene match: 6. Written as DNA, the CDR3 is TGTGCCAGTAGTTCTGACAGGGAGGATGAAAAACTGTTTTTT. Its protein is CASSSDREDEKLFF.

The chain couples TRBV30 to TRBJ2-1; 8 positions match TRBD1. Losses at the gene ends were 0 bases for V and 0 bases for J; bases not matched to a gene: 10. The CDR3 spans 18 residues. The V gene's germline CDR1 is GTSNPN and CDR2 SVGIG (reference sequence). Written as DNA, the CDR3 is TGTGCCTGGAGTGTATTGGCAGGGGGCTTGAGCTCCTACAATGAGCAGTTCTTC. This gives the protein CAWSVLAGGLSSYNEQFF.

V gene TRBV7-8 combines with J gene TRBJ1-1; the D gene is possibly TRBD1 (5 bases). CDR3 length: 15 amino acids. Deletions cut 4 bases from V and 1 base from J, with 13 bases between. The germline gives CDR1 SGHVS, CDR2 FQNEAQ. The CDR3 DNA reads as TGTGCCAGCAGCTCCCTAGGACACTCGAACACTGAAGCTTTCTTT. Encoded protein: CASSSLGHSNTEAFF.

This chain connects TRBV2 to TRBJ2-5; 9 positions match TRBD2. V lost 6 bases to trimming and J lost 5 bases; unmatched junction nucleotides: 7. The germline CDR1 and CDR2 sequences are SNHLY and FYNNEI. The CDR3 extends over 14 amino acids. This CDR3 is CASREREAMETQYF. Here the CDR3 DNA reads TGTGCCAGCAGGGAGCGGGAGGCCATGGAGACCCAGTACTTC.

CDR3 coding DNA: TGTGCCAGCAGTTCCACAGGGGGCGCATATGGCTACACCTTC. As protein: CASSSTGGAYGYTF. The V call is TRBV6-6, the J call TRBJ1-2, with 9 positions matching TRBD1. This CDR3 region has 14 residues. The germline gives CDR1 MNHNY, CDR2 SVGAGI (reference sequence). The trim removed 4 bases at V and 5 bases at J, leaving 5 bases unmatched.

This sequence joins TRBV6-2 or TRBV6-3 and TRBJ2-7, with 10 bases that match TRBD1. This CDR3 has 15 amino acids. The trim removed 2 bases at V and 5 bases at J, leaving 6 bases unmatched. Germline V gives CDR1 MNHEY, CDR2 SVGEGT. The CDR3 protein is CASSYAGTGAHEQYF. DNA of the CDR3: TGTGCCAGCAGTTACGCCGGGACAGGGGCTCACGAGCAGTACTTC.

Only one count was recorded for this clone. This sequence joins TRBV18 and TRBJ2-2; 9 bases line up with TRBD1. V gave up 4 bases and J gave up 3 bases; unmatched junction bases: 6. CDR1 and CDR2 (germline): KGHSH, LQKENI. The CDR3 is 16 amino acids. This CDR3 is CASSRDRESYTGELFF. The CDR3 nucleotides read TGTGCCAGCTCACGGGACAGGGAGTCGTACACCGGGGAGCTGTTTTTT. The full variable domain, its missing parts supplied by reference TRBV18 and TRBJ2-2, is NAGVMQNPRHLVRRRGQEARLRCSPMKGHSHVYWYRQLPEEGLKFMVYLQKENIIDESGMPKERFSAEFPKEGPSILRIQQVVRGDSAAYFCASSRDRESYTGELFFGEGSRLTVL.

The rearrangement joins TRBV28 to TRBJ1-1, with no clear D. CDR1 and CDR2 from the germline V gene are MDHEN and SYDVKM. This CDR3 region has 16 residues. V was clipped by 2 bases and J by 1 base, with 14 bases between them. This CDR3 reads CASSLPFNPGNTEAFF. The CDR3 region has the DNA TGTGCCAGCAGTTTACCGTTTAATCCAGGGAACACTGAAGCTTTCTTT.

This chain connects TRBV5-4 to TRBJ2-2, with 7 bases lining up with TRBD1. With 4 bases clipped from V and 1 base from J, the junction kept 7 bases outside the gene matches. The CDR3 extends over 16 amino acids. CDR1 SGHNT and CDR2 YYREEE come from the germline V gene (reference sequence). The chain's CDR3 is CASSRPGTVNTGELFF. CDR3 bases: TGTGCCAGCAGCCGCCCAGGGACAGTGAACACCGGGGAGCTGTTTTTT. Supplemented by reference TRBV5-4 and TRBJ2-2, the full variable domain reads ETGVTQSPTHLIKTRGQQVTLRCSSQSGHNTVSWYQQALGQGPQFIFQYYREEENGRGNFPPRFSGLQFPNYSSELNVNALELDDSALYLCASSRPGTVNTGELFFGEGSRLTVL.

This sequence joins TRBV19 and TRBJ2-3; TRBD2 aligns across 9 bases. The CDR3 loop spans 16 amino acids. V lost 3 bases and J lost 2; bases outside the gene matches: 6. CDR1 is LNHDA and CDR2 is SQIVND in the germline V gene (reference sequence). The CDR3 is CASSIDSGGSTDTQYF. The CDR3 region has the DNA TGTGCCAGTAGTATCGATAGCGGGGGCTCCACAGATACGCAGTATTTT.